The following is a T cell receptor (beta chain) sequence with its context. Clones were sequenced by immunoSEQ multiplex PCR, and TCRdb holds only the in-frame ones, with some missing. This table holds around 290,000 clones, roughly nine tenths found once. The study recruited people aged roughly 18 to 100 years across more than 20 US areas. Clinical histories supplied by participants themselves formed the basis of cohort assignment. These data come from a study of blood T cell repertoires in COVID-19. In the study overall: PBMCs, B-cell-depleted T cells, or T cells provided the cDNA or gDNA that made up the material.

Germline V lookup: CDR1 SGHNT, CDR2 YYREEE (reference sequence). V dropped 3 bases and J dropped 0 bases, with 15 bases sitting between them. The CDR3 contains 16 residues. The sample comprised PBMCs or T cells enriched from blood (not recorded which). This receptor was identified in a woman in her thirties or forties who had recovered from COVID-19. The chain is built from TRBV5-4 and TRBJ1-2, with a tentative D call TRBD1 (6 bases). The CDR3 sequence: CASSYTGQSPNYGYTF. The DNA for the CDR3 is TGTGCCAGCAGCTACACAGGACAGTCACCTAACTATGGCTACACCTTC.